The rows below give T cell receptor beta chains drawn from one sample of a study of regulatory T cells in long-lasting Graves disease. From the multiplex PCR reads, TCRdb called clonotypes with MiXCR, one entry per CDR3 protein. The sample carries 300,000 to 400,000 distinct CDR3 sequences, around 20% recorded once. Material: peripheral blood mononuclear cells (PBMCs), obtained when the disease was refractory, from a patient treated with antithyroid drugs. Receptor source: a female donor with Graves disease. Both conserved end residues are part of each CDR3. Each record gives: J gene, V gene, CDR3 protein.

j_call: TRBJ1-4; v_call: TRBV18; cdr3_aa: CASSPEGQIYATNEKLFF
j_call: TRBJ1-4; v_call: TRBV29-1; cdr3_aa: CSVVGDTSGKGKLFF
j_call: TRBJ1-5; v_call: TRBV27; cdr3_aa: CASRDRGGGRQPQHF
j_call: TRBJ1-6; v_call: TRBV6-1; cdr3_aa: CASRLTGDSPLHF
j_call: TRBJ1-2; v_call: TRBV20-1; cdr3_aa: CSARGQREDGYTF
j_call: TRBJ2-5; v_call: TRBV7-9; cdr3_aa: CASSAGTGMETQYF
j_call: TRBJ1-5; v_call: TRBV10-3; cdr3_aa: CAISADRVNNQPQHF
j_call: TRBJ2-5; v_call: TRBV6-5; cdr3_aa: CASSYWQGETQYF
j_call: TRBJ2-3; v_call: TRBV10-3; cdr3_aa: CAIRSLGRTDTQYF
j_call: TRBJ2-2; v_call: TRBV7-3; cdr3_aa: CASSLNPPLAGAYTGELFF
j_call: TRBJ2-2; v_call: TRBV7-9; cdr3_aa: CASKATNTGELFF
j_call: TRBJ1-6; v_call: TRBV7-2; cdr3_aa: CASSGGQGISPLHF
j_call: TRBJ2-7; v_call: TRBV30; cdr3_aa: CAWSVSVKSPSYEQYF
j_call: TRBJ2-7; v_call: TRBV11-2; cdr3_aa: CASSLEVTGYEQYF
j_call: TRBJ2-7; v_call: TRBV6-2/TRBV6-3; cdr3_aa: CASSYSGPSAYEQYF
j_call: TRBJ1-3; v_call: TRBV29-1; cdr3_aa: CSAGGDSGNTIYF
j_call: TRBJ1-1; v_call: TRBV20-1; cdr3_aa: CSARGDRVITEAFF
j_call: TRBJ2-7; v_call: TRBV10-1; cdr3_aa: CASSGRVRSYEQYF
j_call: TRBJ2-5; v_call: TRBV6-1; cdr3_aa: CASSEGGETQYF
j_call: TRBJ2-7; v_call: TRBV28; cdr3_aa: CASRYLFSAGSYEQYF
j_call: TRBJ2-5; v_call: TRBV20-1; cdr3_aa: CSATGWLAGGETQYF
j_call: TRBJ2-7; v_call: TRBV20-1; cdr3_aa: CSARALRGGIYEQYF
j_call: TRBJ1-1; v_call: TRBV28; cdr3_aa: CASSFPSSSTEAFF
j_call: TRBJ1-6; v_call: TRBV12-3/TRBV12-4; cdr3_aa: CASSFSSGRPYNSPLHF
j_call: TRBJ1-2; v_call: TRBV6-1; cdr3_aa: CASSRGHGGYGYTF
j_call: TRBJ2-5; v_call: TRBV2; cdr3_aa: CASSDGRGKTQYF
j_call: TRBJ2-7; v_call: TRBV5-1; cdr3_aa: CASSPGLAGAHRVYEQYF
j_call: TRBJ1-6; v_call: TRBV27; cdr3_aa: CASSPTGQGVYSPLHF
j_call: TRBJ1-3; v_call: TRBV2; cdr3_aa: CASMRAGGTIYF
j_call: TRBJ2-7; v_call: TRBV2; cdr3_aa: CASLDRGGYEQYF
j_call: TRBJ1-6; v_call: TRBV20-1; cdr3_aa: CSARGGTGVSPLHF
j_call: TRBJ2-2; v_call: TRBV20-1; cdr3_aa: CSALGLTSANTGELFF
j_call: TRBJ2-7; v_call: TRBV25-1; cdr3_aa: CASSEHGSYEQYF
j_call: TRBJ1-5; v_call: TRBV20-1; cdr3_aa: CSARDRRGQPQHF
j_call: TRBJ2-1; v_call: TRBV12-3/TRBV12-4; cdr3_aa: CASSFGTSGVHNEQFF
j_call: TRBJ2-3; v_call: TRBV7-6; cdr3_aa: CASSFGLPSDTQYF
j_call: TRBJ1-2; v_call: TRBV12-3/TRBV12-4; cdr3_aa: CASSLGDRRGDGYTF
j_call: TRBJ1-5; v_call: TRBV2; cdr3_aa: CASSKDSGWGQPQHF
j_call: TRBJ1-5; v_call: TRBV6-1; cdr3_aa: CASSPETGRQPQHF
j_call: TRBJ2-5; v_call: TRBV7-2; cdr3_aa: CASSFLRGGQETQYF
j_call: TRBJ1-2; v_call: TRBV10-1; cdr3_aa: CASSEGMTGYTF
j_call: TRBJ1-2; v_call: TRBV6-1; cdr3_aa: CATRLRDRNGYTF
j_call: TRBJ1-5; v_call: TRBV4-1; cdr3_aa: CASSRIRGTAVGPNVQPQHF
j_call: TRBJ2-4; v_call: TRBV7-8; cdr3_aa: CASSPIRRREHAKNIQYF
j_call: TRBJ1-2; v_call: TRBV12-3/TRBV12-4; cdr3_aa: CASRMGSRASNYGYTF
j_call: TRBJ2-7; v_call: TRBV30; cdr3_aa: CAWSVPTQGRGYEQYF
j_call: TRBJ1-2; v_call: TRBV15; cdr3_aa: CATSRDYRKEDGYTF
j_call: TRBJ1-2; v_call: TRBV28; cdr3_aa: CASSSTEELGYTF
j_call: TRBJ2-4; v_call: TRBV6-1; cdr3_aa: CASNVPGSNIQYF
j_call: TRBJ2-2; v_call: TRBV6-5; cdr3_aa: CASSYYDNTGELFF
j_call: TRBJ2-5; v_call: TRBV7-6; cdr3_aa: CASAGDKHQYF
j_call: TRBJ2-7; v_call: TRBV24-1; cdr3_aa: CATSEGGRDEQYF
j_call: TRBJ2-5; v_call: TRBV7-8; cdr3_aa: CASSLPGLVVLGTQYF
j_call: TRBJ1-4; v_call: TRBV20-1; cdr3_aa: CSAISPGQGATNEKLFF
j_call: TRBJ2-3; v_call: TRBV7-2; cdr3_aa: CASSLIGRGGQYF
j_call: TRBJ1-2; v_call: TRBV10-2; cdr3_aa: CASRKQGVGYTF
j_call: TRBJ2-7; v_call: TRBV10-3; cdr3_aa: CAISEQDSYEQYF
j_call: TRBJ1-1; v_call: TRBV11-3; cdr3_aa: CASSFDDLNTEAFF